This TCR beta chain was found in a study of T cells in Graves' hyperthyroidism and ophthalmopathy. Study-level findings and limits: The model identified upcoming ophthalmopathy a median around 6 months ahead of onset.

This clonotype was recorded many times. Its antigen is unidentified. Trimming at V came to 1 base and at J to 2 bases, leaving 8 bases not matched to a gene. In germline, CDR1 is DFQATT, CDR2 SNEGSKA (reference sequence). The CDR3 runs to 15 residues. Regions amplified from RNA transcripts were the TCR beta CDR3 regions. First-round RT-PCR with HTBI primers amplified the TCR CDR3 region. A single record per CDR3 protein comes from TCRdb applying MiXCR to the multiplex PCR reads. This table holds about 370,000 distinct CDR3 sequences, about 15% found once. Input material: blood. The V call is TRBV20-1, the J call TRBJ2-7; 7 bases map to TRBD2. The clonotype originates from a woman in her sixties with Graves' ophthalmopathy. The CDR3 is CSARAPGTTPYEQYF. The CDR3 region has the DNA TGCAGTGCTAGAGCTCCCGGGACTACCCCCTACGAGCAGTACTTC.